A selection of T cell receptor beta chains follows, all from one sample in a study of technical replicates of blood from a handful of donors. The assay was immunoSEQ multiplex PCR, and TCRdb's table has in-frame clones only and misses some. The repertoire holds more than 65,000 clones, about 94% seen once, with 0.25% in the top ten. Sequenced material: T cells isolated from PBMCs. The receptor source for this set is a human donor in good health. Each CDR3 is given with its conserved first and last residue. A D gene is named only where the DNA matches it firmly. Clone size appears in some rows only: once, few, many, or a class for an expanded clone.

j_gene	v_gene	d_gene	abundance	CDR3aa	CDR3nt
TRBJ2-3	TRBV5-6	TRBD2	-	CASSQTSGGFGLSTDTQYF	TGTGCCAGCAGCCAGACTAGCGGGGGGTTCGGACTAAGCACAGATACGCAGTATTTT
TRBJ2-1	TRBV13	-	once	CASSFSGLMANEQFF	TGTGCCAGCAGCTTTAGCGGACTGATGGCCAATGAGCAGTTCTTC
TRBJ2-1	TRBV27	-	-	CASSLARGYNEQFF	TGTGCCAGCAGTTTAGCTCGGGGGTACAATGAGCAGTTCTTC
TRBJ1-5	TRBV9	-	-	CASSAGGGGQPQHF	TGTGCCAGCAGCGCGGGCGGGGGAGGTCAGCCCCAGCATTTT
TRBJ2-7	TRBV19	-	-	CASSRTENYEQYF	TGTGCCAGTAGTAGGACAGAAAACTACGAGCAGTACTTC
TRBJ2-5	TRBV4-1	TRBD2	-	CASSQVGLAVETQYF	TGCGCCAGCAGCCAAGTTGGACTAGCGGTTGAGACCCAGTACTTC
TRBJ2-6	TRBV7-8	-	-	CASTDTTGANVLTF	TGTGCCAGCACCGATACAACTGGGGCCAACGTCCTGACTTTC
TRBJ2-2	TRBV9	TRBD2	-	CASSGLAATGELFF	TGTGCCAGCAGCGGACTAGCGGCCACCGGGGAGCTGTTTTTT
TRBJ1-2	TRBV7-2	-	-	CASSLGGARYGYTF	TGTGCCAGCAGCTTAGGGGGCGCGAGGTATGGCTACACCTTC
TRBJ2-7	TRBV5-4	-	-	CASSLEISAYEQYF	TGTGCCAGCAGCTTGGAGATTTCAGCCTACGAGCAGTACTTC
TRBJ2-1	TRBV7-9	TRBD2	-	CASTLGGFYNEQFF	TGTGCCAGCACCCTGGGAGGGTTCTACAATGAGCAGTTCTTC
TRBJ1-2	TRBV7-2	-	-	CASSPSRLQGYGYTF	TGTGCCAGCAGCCCGTCACGCCTACAGGGCTATGGCTACACCTTC
TRBJ2-3	TRBV5-1	TRBD2	-	CASSSGLAGTDTQYF	TGCGCCAGCAGCTCGGGACTAGCGGGCACAGATACGCAGTATTTT
TRBJ2-1	TRBV5-8	TRBD2	-	CASSDSDGTSGNVTYNEQFF	TGTGCCAGCAGCGACTCAGATGGGACTAGCGGCAACGTTACCTACAATGAGCAGTTCTTC
TRBJ2-2	TRBV2	-	-	CASKGQTNTGELFF	TGTGCCAGCAAAGGACAAACGAACACCGGGGAGCTGTTTTTT
TRBJ1-1	TRBV6-5	-	-	CASRGTGLNTEAFF	TGTGCCAGCAGAGGAACAGGGCTGAACACTGAAGCTTTCTTT